A selection of T cell receptor beta chains follows, all from one sample in a study of blood T cell repertoires in COVID-19. Sequencing used immunoSEQ multiplex PCR; TCRdb keeps in-frame clones, though not all of them. The table records roughly 250,000 clones, over 75% of them present only once. Sequencing was done on a sample of peripheral blood. These receptors came from a woman aged 40 to 50 who had recovered from COVID-19. The CDR3 runs from the conserved cysteine through the conserved F or W. The D gene is left open where the match is weak. Where a row states a size, it is once, few, many or the class of an expanded clone; other rows omit it.

v_call	d_call	clone_size	j_call	cdr3_aa	cdr3_nt
TRBV28	TRBD1	once	TRBJ2-7	CASSIRDRRYYEQYF	TGTGCCAGCAGTATCCGGGACAGGCGGTACTACGAGCAGTACTTC
TRBV12-3/TRBV12-4	-	-	TRBJ2-1	CASSPGGEQFF	TGTGCCAGCAGTCCCGGGGGTGAGCAGTTCTTC
TRBV7-2	-	-	TRBJ1-4	CASSLGNGPGFNEKLFF	TGTGCCAGCAGCTTAGGCAACGGACCGGGGTTCAATGAAAAACTGTTTTTT
TRBV9	TRBD2	-	TRBJ2-7	CASSVLAGGEQYF	TGTGCCAGCAGCGTACTAGCGGGAGGAGAGCAGTACTTC
TRBV6-6	-	few	TRBJ1-5	CASRGQGNQPQHF	TGTGCCAGCAGGGGGCAGGGGAATCAGCCCCAGCATTTT
TRBV5-4	-	once	TRBJ2-7	CASSLWPGLADNYEQYF	TGTGCCAGCAGCCTTTGGCCTGGCCTAGCCGACAACTACGAGCAGTACTTC
TRBV21-1	-	-	TRBJ2-3	CASSTREGEFTSTDTQYF	TGTGCCAGCAGTACTCGGGAGGGAGAATTTACTAGCACAGATACGCAGTATTTT
TRBV27	-	-	TRBJ1-2	CASSLWGGSGGYTF	TGTGCCAGCAGTTTATGGGGGGGATCGGGTGGCTACACCTTC
TRBV11-3	-	-	TRBJ2-7	CASSSERYPYEQYF	TGTGCCAGCAGCTCGGAGCGGTACCCCTACGAGCAGTACTTC
TRBV28	-	-	TRBJ1-3	CASSLVGRTGNTIYF	TGTGCCAGCAGTTTAGTGGGGAGGACTGGAAACACCATATATTTT
TRBV28	TRBD2	-	TRBJ2-7	CASKLAGTYEQYF	TGTGCCAGCAAACTAGCGGGTACGTACGAGCAGTACTTC
TRBV19	TRBD2	-	TRBJ2-7	CASSIKSSGVSYEQYF	TGTGCCAGTAGTATTAAGAGTAGCGGGGTTTCCTACGAGCAGTACTTC
TRBV7-9	TRBD2	once	TRBJ2-7	CASSLLAGHTYEQYF	TGTGCCAGCAGCTTATTAGCGGGGCATACCTACGAGCAGTACTTC
TRBV19	TRBD1	-	TRBJ2-7	CASGTGYEQYF	TGTGCCAGCGGGACAGGTTACGAGCAGTACTTC
TRBV6-2/TRBV6-3	-	-	TRBJ1-2	CASSLGANYGYTF	TGTGCCAGCAGTTTGGGGGCCAACTATGGCTACACCTTC
TRBV19	-	-	TRBJ2-1	CASSMNVRVGGYNEQFF	TGTGCCAGTAGTATGAATGTGAGGGTGGGGGGTTACAATGAGCAGTTCTTC
TRBV7-2	TRBD2	-	TRBJ2-3	CASSLGLAGGTDTQYF	TGTGCCAGCAGCCTTGGACTAGCGGGAGGCACAGATACGCAGTATTTT
TRBV30	-	-	TRBJ1-4	CAWSFQAFNEKLFF	TGTGCCTGGAGTTTCCAGGCCTTTAATGAAAAACTGTTTTTT
TRBV9	TRBD1	-	TRBJ1-2	CASSGPGQADYTF	TGTGCCAGCAGCGGCCCAGGACAGGCTGACTACACCTTC
TRBV5-5	-	-	TRBJ2-7	CASSLEVSGAGSHYEQYF	TGTGCCAGCAGCTTGGAGGTTTCAGGGGCAGGGTCTCACTACGAGCAGTACTTC
TRBV30	TRBD1	-	TRBJ1-5	CAWSGRGTVNQPQHF	TGTGCCTGGAGTGGACGCGGGACAGTCAATCAGCCCCAGCATTTT
TRBV4-3	TRBD2	-	TRBJ2-2	CASSRLATGELFF	TGCGCCAGCAGCCGACTAGCCACCGGGGAGCTGTTTTTT
TRBV6-5	-	-	TRBJ1-1	CASSFFPTGNTEAFF	TGTGCCAGCAGTTTTTTCCCGACAGGGAACACTGAAGCTTTCTTT
TRBV28	-	-	TRBJ2-3	CASSFAWGDTDTQYF	TGTGCCAGCAGTTTCGCATGGGGAGACACAGATACGCAGTATTTT
TRBV2	TRBD1	-	TRBJ2-5	CASRLDRGQETQYF	TGTGCCAGCAGACTGGACAGGGGGCAAGAGACCCAGTACTTC
TRBV3-1/TRBV3-2	-	-	TRBJ1-2	CASSQATSTYGYTF	TGTGCCAGCAGCCAAGCCACATCAACGTATGGCTACACCTTC